This T cell receptor beta chain was sequenced during a study of post-analysis software for immune sequencing data. Study-level results: When patients were compared with controls, about five TRBV segments were more frequent, TRBV5-6, TRBV5-1 and TRBV20-1 among them.

This clonotype showed up just a few times. Its antigen remains unknown. The CDR3 runs 16 residues. Germline CDR1 reads SGHVS; CDR2 reads FQNEAQ. V shed 5 bases and J shed 4 bases, with 18 bases lying between them. The authors incorporated unique molecular identifiers into the TCR beta cDNA libraries. TCRdb reanalysed the PCR reads using MiXCR and keeps one entry per CDR3 protein. The profile shows approximately 440,000 distinct CDR3 sequences, around 40% of them singletons. This sequence was found in a girl aged 10 to 17 with multiple sclerosis. The sequencing sample was made of blood. V and J are TRBV7-8 and TRBJ2-1; possible D gene TRBD2, 6 bases. CDR3 nucleotides: TGTGCCAGCAGCCCCCGGCTGGGGGAGGAGTACAATGAGCAGTTCTTC. It encodes CASSPRLGEEYNEQFF.